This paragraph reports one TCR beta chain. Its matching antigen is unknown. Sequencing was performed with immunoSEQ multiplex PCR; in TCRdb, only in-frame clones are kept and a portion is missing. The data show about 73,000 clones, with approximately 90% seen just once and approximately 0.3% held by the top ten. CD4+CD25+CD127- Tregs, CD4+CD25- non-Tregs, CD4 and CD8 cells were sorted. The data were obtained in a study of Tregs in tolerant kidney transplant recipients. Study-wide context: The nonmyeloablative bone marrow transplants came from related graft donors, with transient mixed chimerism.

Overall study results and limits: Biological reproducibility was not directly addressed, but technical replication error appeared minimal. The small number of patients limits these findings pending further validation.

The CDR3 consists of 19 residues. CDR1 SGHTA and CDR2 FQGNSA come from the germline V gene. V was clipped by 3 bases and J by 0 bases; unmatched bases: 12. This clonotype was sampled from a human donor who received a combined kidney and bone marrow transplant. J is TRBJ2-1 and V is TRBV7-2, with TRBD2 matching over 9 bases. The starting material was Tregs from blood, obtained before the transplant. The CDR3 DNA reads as TGTGCCAGCAGCTTTCGGTCTAGCGGGGTAACTTACTCCTACAATGAGCAGTTCTTC. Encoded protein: CASSFRSSGVTYSYNEQFF.